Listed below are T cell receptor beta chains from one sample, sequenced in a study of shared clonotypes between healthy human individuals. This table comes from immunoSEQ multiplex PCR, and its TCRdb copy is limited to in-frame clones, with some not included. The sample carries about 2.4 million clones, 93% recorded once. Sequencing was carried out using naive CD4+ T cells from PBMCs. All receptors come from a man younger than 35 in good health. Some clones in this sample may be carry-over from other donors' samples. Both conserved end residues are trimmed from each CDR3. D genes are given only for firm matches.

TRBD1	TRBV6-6	ASSYGQGANNYGYT
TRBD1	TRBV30	AWTRGQVVAKNIQY
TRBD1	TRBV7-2	ASSNRQGVIDTQY
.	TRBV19	ASSRVHNTGELF
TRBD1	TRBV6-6	ASSPGGTIY
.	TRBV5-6	ASSLVVEGTQY
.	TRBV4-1	ASSQASSYNSPLH
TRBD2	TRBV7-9	ASSGVLAGVSKNIQY
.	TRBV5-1	ASSLAGEEKLF
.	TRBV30	AWSQGYGGWSSNQPQH
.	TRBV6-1	ASRGGYEQY
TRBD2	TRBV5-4	ASSQGLAGYNEQF
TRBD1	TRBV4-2	ASSQEGPSGTGYGYT
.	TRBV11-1	ASSATVTPSYEQY
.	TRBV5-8	ASSLSRLNTEAF
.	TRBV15	ATSRGVSSPSDTQY
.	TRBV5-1	ASSLAVSAGNTIY
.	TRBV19	ASSILFPGTQY
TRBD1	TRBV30	AWTPLDRENTGELF
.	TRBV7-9	ASSLGQGATNEKLF
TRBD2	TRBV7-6	ASRVTSARAQETQY
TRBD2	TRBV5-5	ATRTSGRPLTGELF
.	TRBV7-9	ASSGGVGNQPQH
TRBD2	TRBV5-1	ASINGTSGSYEQY
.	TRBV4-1	AGSQVVQIETQY
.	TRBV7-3	ASSTRGRTEAF
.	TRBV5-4	ASSLAGRAHRSDTQY
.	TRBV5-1	ASRREILEEGGDTQY
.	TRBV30	AWSGPGDHEQY
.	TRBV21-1	ASRLVRDGTDTQY
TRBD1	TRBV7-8	ASSPTGDYGYT
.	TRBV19	ASSTGWARTEAF
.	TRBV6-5	ASSTSGRTNTEAF
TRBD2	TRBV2	ASRIGLAGAGANVLT
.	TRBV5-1	ASSPSAGGTEAF
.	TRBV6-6	ASSLEAGMSNQPQH
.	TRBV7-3	ASSLTGEDTGELF
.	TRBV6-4	ASSPYLSPYNEQF
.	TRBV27	ASSRERSTEKLF
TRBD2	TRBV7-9	ASSRLAGNTGELF
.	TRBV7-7	ASSPTGPGYQETQY
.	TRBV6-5	ASSYSTGTREKLF
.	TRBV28	ATATGGGTWRAQY
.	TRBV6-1	ASSVIGARNTIY
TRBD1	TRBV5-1	ASSLGQGGTQY
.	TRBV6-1	ASSERGSGNTIY
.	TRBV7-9	ASSLATEAF
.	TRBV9	ASSRLPNQPQH
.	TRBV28	ASSSRESVSYEQY
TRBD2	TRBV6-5	ASMRGANEQY
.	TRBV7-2	ASSLRQETQY
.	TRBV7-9	AATDSAMNTEAF
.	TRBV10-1	ASSWGQENIQY
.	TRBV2	ASSTQNSNQPQH
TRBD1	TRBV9	ASSVGGTGVEQY
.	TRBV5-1	ASSLGQHGYT
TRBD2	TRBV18	ASSPRGGLAGGPAGNEQF
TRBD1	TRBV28	ASRSGTGFLETQY
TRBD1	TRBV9	ASSVQGAGYEQY